A selection of T cell receptor beta chains follows, all from one sample in a study of T cell changes during pregnancy in multiple sclerosis. Measured with immunoSEQ multiplex PCR; TCRdb has only the in-frame clones, and not every one. The table includes more than 25,000 clones, approximately 90% detected once. The specimen comprised CD8+ T cells from peripheral blood mononuclear cells, sampled in the third trimester of pregnancy. The receptors derive from a female donor with multiple sclerosis, enrolled in a pregnancy study. CDR3s leave out the opening cysteine and the closing phenylalanine or tryptophan.

J gene | CDR3 length | V gene | CDR3 protein
TRBJ1-1 | 11 | TRBV27 | ASSFGGNTEAF
TRBJ2-2 | 15 | TRBV7-8 | ASSLPKSRPNTGELF
TRBJ1-1 | 12 | TRBV6-5 | ASSSQQTNTEAF
TRBJ2-7 | 12 | TRBV9 | ASSVGTSPHEQY
TRBJ1-4 | 12 | TRBV6-6 | ASTAQGSYEKLF
TRBJ1-4 | 13 | TRBV15 | ATSRDPLETEKLF
TRBJ2-1 | 14 | TRBV4-2 | ASSQIPGDRRTIQF
TRBJ2-2 | 16 | TRBV7-3 | ASSSPRGQAGGTGELF
TRBJ2-1 | 13 | TRBV9 | ASSRGQRSDNEQF
TRBJ2-2 | 11 | TRBV9 | ASTSGDTGELF
TRBJ1-5 | 12 | TRBV28 | ASRPGTGDQPQH
TRBJ2-1 | 13 | TRBV28 | ASSLGTSAYNEQF
TRBJ2-1 | 14 | TRBV7-8 | ASSLWPSGSPDEQF
TRBJ1-4 | 14 | TRBV7-9 | ASSPLGGARNEKLF
TRBJ2-7 | 14 | TRBV11-2 | ASSGPTSATSYEQY
TRBJ2-7 | 12 | TRBV7-9 | ASSSQGASYEQY
TRBJ2-1 | 11 | TRBV4-1 | ASSKPNYNEQF
TRBJ1-2 | 10 | TRBV30 | AWRQGMVGYT
TRBJ2-1 | 13 | TRBV14 | ASSPGISSYNEQF
TRBJ1-5 | 13 | TRBV19 | ASSIDQARYQPQH
TRBJ2-5 | 14 | TRBV2 | ASSEGARMGRETQY